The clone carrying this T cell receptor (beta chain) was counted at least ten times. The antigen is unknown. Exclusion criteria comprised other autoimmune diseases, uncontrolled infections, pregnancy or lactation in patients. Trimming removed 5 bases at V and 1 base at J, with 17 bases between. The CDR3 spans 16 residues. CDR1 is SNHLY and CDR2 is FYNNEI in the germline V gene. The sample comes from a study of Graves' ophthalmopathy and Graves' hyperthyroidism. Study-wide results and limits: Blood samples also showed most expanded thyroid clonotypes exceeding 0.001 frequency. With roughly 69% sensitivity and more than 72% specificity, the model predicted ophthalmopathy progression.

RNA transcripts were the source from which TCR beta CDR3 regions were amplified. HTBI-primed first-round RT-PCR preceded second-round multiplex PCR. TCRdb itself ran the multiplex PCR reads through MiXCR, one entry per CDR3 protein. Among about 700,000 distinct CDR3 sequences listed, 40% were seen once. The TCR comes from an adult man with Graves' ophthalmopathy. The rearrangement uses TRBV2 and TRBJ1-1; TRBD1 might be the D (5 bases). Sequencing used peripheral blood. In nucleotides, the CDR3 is TGTGCCAGCAGTATCGGCGCTCAGGGTTCGAACACTGAAGCTTTCTTT. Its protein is CASSIGAQGSNTEAFF. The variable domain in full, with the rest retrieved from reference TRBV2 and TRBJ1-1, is EPEVTQTPSHQVTQMGQEVILRCVPISNHLYFYWYRQILGQKVEFLVSFYNNEISEKSEIFDDQFSVERPDGSNFTLKIRSTKLEDSAMYFCASSIGAQGSNTEAFFGQGTRLTVV.